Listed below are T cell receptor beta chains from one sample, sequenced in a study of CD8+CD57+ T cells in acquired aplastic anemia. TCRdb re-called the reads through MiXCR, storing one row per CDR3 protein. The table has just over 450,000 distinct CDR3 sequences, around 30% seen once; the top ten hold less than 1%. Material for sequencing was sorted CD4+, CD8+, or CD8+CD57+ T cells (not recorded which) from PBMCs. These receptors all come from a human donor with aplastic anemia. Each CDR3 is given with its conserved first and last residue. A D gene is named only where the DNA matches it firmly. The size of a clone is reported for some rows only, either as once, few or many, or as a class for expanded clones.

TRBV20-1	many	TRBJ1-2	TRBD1	TGCAGTGCTAGGCCCGGACAGGGGGCCAATGGCTACACCTTC	CSARPGQGANGYTF
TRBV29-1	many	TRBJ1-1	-	TGCAGCGTTGGCGGGGACCGAAGGGGGAACACTGAAGCTTTCTTT	CSVGGDRRGNTEAFF
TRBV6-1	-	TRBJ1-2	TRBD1	TGTGCCAGCAGCACAGGGGGCAATAATGGCTACACCTTC	CASSTGGNNGYTF
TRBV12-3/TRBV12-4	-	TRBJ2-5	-	TGTGCCAGCTCAACAGGGACCCAAGAGACCCAGTACTTC	CASSTGTQETQYF
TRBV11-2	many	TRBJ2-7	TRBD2	TGTGCCAGCAGCTGGGGACTAGCGGAATACGAGCAGTACTTC	CASSWGLAEYEQYF
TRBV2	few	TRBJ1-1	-	TGTGCCAGTAAAGGGGGGGCGAACACTGAAGCTTTCTTT	CASKGGANTEAFF
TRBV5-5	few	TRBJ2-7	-	TGTGCCAGCTGGGGCGGAATAAGGGGGGAGCAGTACTTC	CASWGGIRGEQYF
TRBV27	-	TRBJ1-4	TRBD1	TGTGCCAGCAGCGGTCTTGGGACAGGGGAAGAAAAACTGTTTTTT	CASSGLGTGEEKLFF
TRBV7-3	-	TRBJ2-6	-	TGTGCCAGCAGCCCGCACAAAGGGGACCCTGGGGCCAACGTCCTGACTTTC	CASSPHKGDPGANVLTF
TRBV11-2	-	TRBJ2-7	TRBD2	TGTGCCAGCAGTCGAAGCGGGGGGCCCTACGAGCAGTACTTC	CASSRSGGPYEQYF
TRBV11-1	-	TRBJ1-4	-	TGTGCCAGCAGCCCACATATGGGGCAGGGTAATGAAAAACTGTTTTTT	CASSPHMGQGNEKLFF
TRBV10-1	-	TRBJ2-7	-	TGCGCCAGCAGACCCCCTATCCTGCAGGGAGAGCAGTACTTC	CASRPPILQGEQYF
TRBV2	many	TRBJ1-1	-	TGTGCCAGCATTAAGGACACCTTGAACACTGAAGCTTTCTTT	CASIKDTLNTEAFF
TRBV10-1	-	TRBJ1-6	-	TGCGCCAGCAGTGGGGGGAGATGGGATTCACCCCTCCACTTT	CASSGGRWDSPLHF
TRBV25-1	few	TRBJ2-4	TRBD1	TGTGCCAGCAGTGCTACAGGGGCCGTAGCCAAAAACATTCAGTACTTC	CASSATGAVAKNIQYF
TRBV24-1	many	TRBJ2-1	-	TGTGCCACCAGTGATGCAGACAGGAGCAATGAGCAGTTCTTC	CATSDADRSNEQFF
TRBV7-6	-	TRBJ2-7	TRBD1	TGTGCCAGCAGCTTAGCGACAGGGTTCAACGAGCAGTACTTC	CASSLATGFNEQYF
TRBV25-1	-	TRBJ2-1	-	TGTGCCAGCAGTGCCGCCGGGGACATAAATGAGCAGTTCTTC	CASSAAGDINEQFF
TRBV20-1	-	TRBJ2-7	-	TGCAGTGCTAGGTTTAATAGCTCCGAGCAGTACTTC	CSARFNSSEQYF
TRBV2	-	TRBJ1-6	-	TGTGCCAGCAGTGAGGACAGCTATAATTCACCCCTCCACTTT	CASSEDSYNSPLHF
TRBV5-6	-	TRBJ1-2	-	TGTGCCAGCAGCTTCGGCGAAGGGAGCTACACCTTC	CASSFGEGSYTF
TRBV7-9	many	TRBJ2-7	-	TGTGCCAGCAGCTTAGCGGGGGCCGCCTACGAGCAGTACTTC	CASSLAGAAYEQYF
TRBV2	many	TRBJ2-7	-	TGTGCCAGCAGTGAAGAGAGTCCCGAGCAGTACTTC	CASSEESPEQYF
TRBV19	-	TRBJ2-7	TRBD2	TGTGCCAGTAGTATAATGAATAGCGGGGTATACGAGCAGTACTTC	CASSIMNSGVYEQYF
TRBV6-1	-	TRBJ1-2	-	TGTGCCAGCACTCTGCGGCGGGGGGCTAGTGGCTACACCTTC	CASTLRRGASGYTF
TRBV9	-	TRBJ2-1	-	TGTGCCAGCAGCGTAGGTCCCACCCAGGGCCGAAATGAGCAGTTCTTC	CASSVGPTQGRNEQFF
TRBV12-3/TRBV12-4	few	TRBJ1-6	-	TGTGCCAGCAGTTTAACGCTGGGGCAGGCCACCCTCCACTTT	CASSLTLGQATLHF
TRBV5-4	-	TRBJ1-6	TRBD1	TGTGTCAGCAGCGTGGGACAGGGAGATTCACCCCTCCACTTT	CVSSVGQGDSPLHF
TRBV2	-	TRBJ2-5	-	TGTGCCAGCAGCCCGGGGATAGCCCGGGAGACCCAGTACTTC	CASSPGIARETQYF
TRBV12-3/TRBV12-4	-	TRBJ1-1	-	TGTGCCAGCAGCCTACAACCAGGGAACACTGAAGCTTTCTTT	CASSLQPGNTEAFF
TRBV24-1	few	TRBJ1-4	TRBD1	TGTGCCACCAGTGAGTTGGGCAGGGGGGAGTTTTTT	CATSELGRGEFF
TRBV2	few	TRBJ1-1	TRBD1	TGTGCCAGCAGCCCCGACAGGGTTACTGAAGCTTTCTTT	CASSPDRVTEAFF
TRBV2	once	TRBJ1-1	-	TGTGCCAGCAGGGACCGGAGCGGAGCCACTGAAGCTTTCTTT	CASRDRSGATEAFF
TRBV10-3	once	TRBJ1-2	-	TGTGCCACAAACCGGGACCGACTCCTTAACTATGGCTACACCTTC	CATNRDRLLNYGYTF
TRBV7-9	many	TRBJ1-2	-	TGTGCCAGCAGCCAAGGGACATACGAATATGGCTACACCTTC	CASSQGTYEYGYTF
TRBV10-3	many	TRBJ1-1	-	TGTGCCATCAGTGCAGTGAACACTGAAGCTTTCTTT	CAISAVNTEAFF
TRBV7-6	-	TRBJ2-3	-	TGTGCCAGCAGCTTATGTGGTATGCAGTATTTT	CASSLCGMQYF
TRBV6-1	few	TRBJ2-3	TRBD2	TGTGCCAGCAGCCTTGGACTAGAGACAGATACGCAGTATTTT	CASSLGLETDTQYF
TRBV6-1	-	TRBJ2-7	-	TGTGCCAGCAGCCGACTTGCTCCGGCACGGCTAGACGAGCAGTACTTC	CASSRLAPARLDEQYF
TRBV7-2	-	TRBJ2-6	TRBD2	TGTGCCAGCAGCTTAACGAGCGGGAGGGCTGGGGCCAACGTCCTGACTTTC	CASSLTSGRAGANVLTF
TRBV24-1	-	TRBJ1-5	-	TGTGCCACCAGTGATTTCGGGCAGGCGAGCAATCAGCCCCAGCATTTT	CATSDFGQASNQPQHF